This TCR beta chain was found in a study of T cells after yellow fever vaccination (dated by TCRdb to about 2019). The study in broad terms: The SMART-Seq v4 Ultra Low Input RNA kit was used to prepare libraries from fractions with low cell numbers. To follow T-cell clones before and after primary and booster YFV17D yellow fever vaccination, bulk TCR alpha and beta repertoires were sequenced over time. Two healthy male donors, one aged 18 to 30 and one aged 30 to 39 years, were included in the cohort. Blood was drawn at multiple timepoints before and after primary and secondary immunization, with bulk PBMC replicates and cell subsets isolated.

The treatment or condition label corresponds to: live attenuated yellow fever vaccine strain. Two biological replicates of bulk PBMCs were collected at each blood-draw timepoint. PBMCs were isolated from peripheral blood using a standard Ficoll-Paque protocol. TriZol was used to extract RNA from bulk PBMCs, CD4 and CD8 fractions, and dextramer-positive and dextramer-negative fractions. Looking up the germline V gene (reference sequence) yields CDR1 DFQATT and CDR2 SNEGSKA. The cysteine opens and the phenylalanine closes a CDR3 of 12 amino acids. Of all the DNA, just the CDR3 is kept, 36 bases in frame from base 1. At the junction V is shortened by 3 bases and J by 6 bases, with 10 bases in between. This clonotype showed up many times. Its antigen remains undetermined. Per-base quality was not reported, and no clone a single base away is much larger than it. What the study reported, not specific to this receptor: Compared with the primary T-cell response, the secondary T-cell response was faster but weaker, reaching its peak on day 5 rather than on day 15. After the booster, most clones that had expanded after primary vaccination were detected again (approximately 96% of CD4 and 88% of CD8), suggesting broad maintenance of memory. Because the study included only two donors, the extent to which the findings can be generalized is limited. A small share of clonotypes occurred in both CD4 and CD8 compartments, likely arising from convergent recombination. Computational filtering was needed because FACS-sorted repertoires could contain abundant contaminating clonotypes from the bulk population.

TCR cDNA was synthesized by 5'RACE template switching, through which a universal primer site and unique molecular identifiers were introduced. Priming of cDNA synthesis was performed from both the TCR alpha and TCR beta constant segments. Libraries were amplified in two PCR steps, with sample barcodes and sequencing adapters added in the second step. Libraries were sequenced on Illumina HiSeq 2500 (2x100 bp) or NovaSeq (2x150 bp). The original methods were these. MIGEC was used to demultiplex reads and collapse the reads into UMI consensus sequences, and MiXCR was used for V(D)J alignment. Vaccine-responding clonotypes were defined with edgeR using replicate PBMC samples, requiring FDR below 0.01 and a log2 fold change above 5 up to day 15. Each bulk clonotype received a CD4 or CD8 identity based on whether the sequenced CD4 or CD8 repertoire contained that clonotype at higher abundance. TCRdb reanalyzed the raw reads on its own, using fastp at Q25 for trimming and MiXCR for clone calling, and kept in-frame beta chains. Duplicate CDR3 protein sequences are folded into a single record with the most common DNA and genes. These V and J calls rely on TCRdb rather than the paper's analysis. Present in this sample are 300,000 to 400,000 distinct CDR3 sequences, 8.7% of which were seen just once. The ten largest make up around 17% of the sample.

The V and J genes are TRBV20-1 and TRBJ2-3; the D gene is not confidently resolved. This sequence was found in a man between 18 and 35 years old who received the YFV17D yellow fever vaccine. Sequencing was performed on PBMCs, taken on the day of the first yellow fever vaccination. CDR3 region: CSASLPPDTQYF. The DNA reads as follows: TGCAGTGCTAGCTTACCCCCGGATACGCAGTATTTT.